These 22 T cell receptor beta chains were sequenced from one sample in a study of Graves' ophthalmopathy and Graves' hyperthyroidism. Amplification targeted the TCR beta CDR3 regions, with RNA transcripts as the source material. Second-round multiplex PCR followed a first-round RT-PCR using HTBI primers. TCRdb used MiXCR to reprocess the multiplex PCR reads, holding one entry per CDR3 protein. The sample lists around 1.1 million distinct CDR3 sequences; about 35% were seen once. The specimen sequenced was peripheral blood or thyroid tissue (not recorded which). Source of these receptors: an adult man with Graves' hyperthyroidism.

The chain employs TRBV9 and TRBJ2-7; TRBD2 agrees at 13 bases. Germline V gene lookup returns CDR1 SGDLS and CDR2 YYNGEE. Losses at the gene ends were 4 bases for V and 0 bases for J; bases not matched to a gene: 13. The CDR3 length is 19 residues. In DNA, the CDR3 is TGTGCCAGCAGCCCTACTTCCGGGACTAGCGGGGCCAGCTCCTACGAGCAGTACTTC. It codes for CASSPTSGTSGASSYEQYF.

The rearrangement uses TRBV2 and TRBJ2-2; D perhaps matches TRBD2 (5 bases). The CDR3 length is 15 residues. Germline lookup yields CDR1 SNHLY and CDR2 FYNNEI. The V and J ends lost 2 bases and 6 bases respectively, with 13 bases between them. The CDR3 spells CASSESGVGPGELFF. CDR3 nucleotides: TGTGCCAGCAGTGAAAGCGGTGTGGGTCCCGGGGAGCTGTTTTTT.

This clonotype was found many times. The V gene is TRBV11-2, the J gene TRBJ1-2; tentatively, D is TRBD1 (5 bases). The germline gives CDR1 SGHAT, CDR2 FQNNGV. Trimming shortened V by 5 bases and J by 0 bases, and 13 bases separated the two germline ends. This CDR3 has 15 residues. CDR3 sequence reads: CASSGWDGSNYGYTF. CDR3 nucleotide sequence: TGTGCCAGCAGCGGGTGGGACGGTTCTAACTATGGCTACACCTTC.

This clonotype was seen at least ten times. The chain has TRBV7-8 and TRBJ1-6; D possibly corresponds to TRBD1 (5 bases). Germline values: CDR1 SGHVS, CDR2 FQNEAQ. The CDR3 is made up of 14 amino acids. Between the trimmed V and J ends, which lost 4 bases and 10 bases, there was a span of 14 bases. The CDR3 is CASSSGPKGSPLHF. The CDR3 DNA follows: TGTGCCAGCAGCTCCGGACCCAAGGGGTCACCCCTCCACTTT.

The chain uses TRBV29-1 and TRBJ2-5; 7 positions match TRBD1. This CDR3 contains 15 residues. CDR1 is SQVTM and CDR2 is ANQGSEA in the germline V gene. Trimming took 0 bases from V and 2 from J; bases not matched to a gene: 6. The CDR3 sequence: CSVEDRGQKQETQYF. The CDR3 nucleotides read TGCAGCGTTGAAGATCGGGGACAGAAACAAGAGACCCAGTACTTC.

The chain's CDR3 is CAWRSGQGAYEQYF. The CDR3 nucleotides read TGTGCCTGGAGATCGGGACAGGGGGCGTACGAGCAGTACTTC. The rearrangement uses TRBV7-2 and TRBJ2-7, with TRBD1 matching over 12 bases. Germline CDR1 SGHTA, CDR2 FQGNSA. The V gene end was trimmed by 11 bases and the J gene end by 4 bases; junction bases not matched to a gene: 9. The CDR3 covers 14 residues.

This clonotype was seen a handful of times. The chain combines TRBV20-1 with TRBJ1-1, with 8 bases that match TRBD1. The CDR3 spans 16 residues. Germline CDR1 reads DFQATT; CDR2 reads SNEGSKA (reference sequence). V lost 1 base and J lost 3; bases outside the gene matches: 10. The CDR3 here is CSARGYLTGVYTEAFF. The CDR3 nucleotides are TGCAGTGCTAGAGGTTACTTGACAGGGGTATACACTGAAGCTTTCTTT.

This clonotype was recorded many times. The rearrangement joins TRBV12-3 or TRBV12-4 to TRBJ2-7; the D gene could be TRBD1 or TRBD2 (6 bases each). The CDR3 has 14 amino acids. Trimming removed 3 bases from V and 5 bases from J, with 14 bases in between. In DNA, the CDR3 is TGTGCCAGCAGTTTCGGGAGCTCAGGGGACGAGCAGTACTTC. It is translated as CASSFGSSGDEQYF.

This clonotype occurred many times. No conserved phenylalanine or tryptophan ends this CDR3, so it is likely a read error. Because the CDR3's place on the DNA is in doubt, the DNA is left out and the CDR3 is given as listed by TCRdb. The chain combines TRBV12-3 or TRBV12-4 with TRBJ1-4; the DNA was not compared with TRBD1, the D call given in the table. The CDR3 length equals 12 residues, ends included. The chain's CDR3 is CASRYRDQALSV.

The genes are TRBV12-5 and TRBJ2-7; TRBD2 matches at 11 bases. Germline loops: CDR1 LGHNT, CDR2 FRNRAP. With 8 bases clipped from V and 4 bases from J, the junction kept 7 bases outside the gene matches. This CDR3 contains 14 residues. The DNA of the CDR3 is TGTGCTAGTTTAGCGGGAGGGCCTATGTACGAGCAGTACTTC. It codes for CASLAGGPMYEQYF.

This rearrangement joins TRBV6-1 to TRBJ2-5; D possibly corresponds to TRBD2 (5 bases). CDR1 MNHNS and CDR2 SASEGT come from the germline V gene. Trimming pared 2 bases from V and 4 bases from J, leaving 11 bases between. This CDR3 comprises 14 residues. Here the CDR3 DNA reads TGTGCCAGCAGTGAAAGGCTAGGAGGAGAGACCCAGTACTTC. It encodes CASSERLGGETQYF.

The genes are TRBV19 and TRBJ1-2; weak D call: TRBD1 (5 bases). Trimming pared 5 bases from V and 10 bases from J, leaving 14 bases between. The length of the CDR3 is 12 residues. Germline lookup yields CDR1 LNHDA and CDR2 SQIVND (reference sequence). CDR3 sequence: CASSLEGTAYTF. The CDR3 DNA reads as TGTGCCAGTAGTTTGGAGGGGACGGCCTACACCTTC.

This clonotype was counted only a few times. The J gene is TRBJ1-3, the V gene TRBV2, with D hard to call. V was clipped by 7 bases and J by 0 bases, with 13 bases between them. In germline, CDR1 is SNHLY, CDR2 FYNNEI. The CDR3 consists of 15 residues. This chain's CDR3 is CASKAGGASGNTIYF. The CDR3 DNA is TGTGCCAGCAAGGCCGGCGGCGCCTCTGGAAACACCATATATTTT. The variable domain in full, completed from reference TRBV2 and TRBJ1-3, reads EPEVTQTPSHQVTQMGQEVILRCVPISNHLYFYWYRQILGQKVEFLVSFYNNEISEKSEIFDDQFSVERPDGSNFTLKIRSTKLEDSAMYFCASKAGGASGNTIYFGEGSWLTVV.

This clonotype was seen many times. The chain has TRBV7-8 and TRBJ2-7; D not resolved. The CDR3 runs to 12 residues. Deletions cut 4 bases from V and 3 bases from J, with 7 bases between. CDR1 is SGHVS and CDR2 is FQNEAQ in the germline V gene. CDR3 DNA: TGTGCCAGCAGCTCGACAATCTACGAGCAGTACTTC. Its protein product is CASSSTIYEQYF.

Notes on this clonotype: A read error may explain this, as a much larger clone is one base away. This chain connects TRBV7-3 to TRBJ2-5, with D perhaps TRBD1 or TRBD2 (5 bases each). The CDR3 is 17 residues long. Germline V gene data show CDR1 as SGHTA and CDR2 as FQGTGA. The CDR3 DNA sequence: TGTGCCAGCAGCTTAACGCCAGTTATGAGCGGACAAGAGGCCCAGTACTTC. Translated: CASSLTPVMSGQEAQYF.

This clonotype has a count of ten or more. V is TRBV6-2 or TRBV6-3 and J is TRBJ1-2; the D is unclear. CDR1 is MNHEY and CDR2 is SVGEGT in the germline V gene. The CDR3 extends over 12 amino acids. V lost 6 bases and J 5 bases, leaving 10 bases between the germline ends. The CDR3 coding sequence is TGTGCCAGCAGCGGCGGACCTTATGGCTACACCTTC. Amino acids: CASSGGPYGYTF.

The chain links TRBV7-9 to TRBJ1-1, with 7 bases fitting TRBD1. The CDR3 has 15 amino acids. Germline V gene lookup returns CDR1 SEHNR and CDR2 FQNEAQ (reference sequence). The junction had 12 bases not matched to a gene; V was cut back by 8 bases and J by 3 bases. CDR3 sequence (DNA): TGTGCCAGCGCAGGAGCGCGAACAGGGGACACTGAAGCTTTCTTT. Protein product: CASAGARTGDTEAFF.

The rearrangement uses TRBV25-1 and TRBJ2-7; a possible D gene is TRBD2 (6 bases). V was clipped by 5 bases and J by 1 base, with 15 bases between them. There are 15 residues in the CDR3. CDR1 is MGHDK and CDR2 is SYGVNS in the germline V gene. DNA of the CDR3: TGTGCCAGCAGTTGGCCGGGACTGATTTCCTACGAGCAGTACTTC. It translates to CASSWPGLISYEQYF.

This clonotype occurred many times. This rearrangement joins TRBV10-3 to TRBJ1-6, with a weak D call TRBD1 (6 bases). CDR3 size: 12 residues. Trimming took 0 bases from V and 13 from J, leaving 7 bases between them. The germline CDR1 and CDR2 sequences are ENHRY and SYGVKD. CDR3 in DNA: TGTGCCATCAGTGAGTCAACAGGGCCCCTCCACTTT. Translation gives CAISESTGPLHF.

This clonotype was seen only a few times. This may be a read error, as it is one base from a much larger clone. The J gene is TRBJ2-7, the V gene TRBV24-1; weak D call: TRBD2 (6 bases). From germline, CDR1 is KGHDR and CDR2 SFDVKD. The ends were cut back, 4 bases at V and 6 bases at J, with 12 bases in the middle. The CDR3 consists of 13 residues. The CDR3 here is CATSEGGFSEQYF. The CDR3, as DNA: TGTGCCACCAGTGAAGGAGGGTTCAGCGAGCAGTACTTC.

Concerning this clonotype: Sequence at one end of the junction differs from germline and may be a read error. The gene calls are TRBV5-1 and TRBJ1-2, with a weak D call TRBD1 (6 bases). This CDR3 is 13 amino acids long. Germline CDR1 SGHRS, CDR2 YFSETQ. The CDR3 sequence: CASGLHRADGYTF. The CDR3 DNA follows: TGCGCCAGCGGCTTGCACAGGGCTGACGGCTACACCTTC.

This clonotype came up many times. The chain couples TRBV7-2 to TRBJ2-5; 13 bases line up with TRBD2. The CDR3 loop spans 15 amino acids. Germline CDR1 SGHTA, CDR2 FQGNSA. Germline trimming cut 5 bases from V and 5 bases from J; bases unmatched to any gene: 5. The CDR3 spells CASSLGTSGIETQYF. CDR3 nucleotides: TGTGCCAGCAGCCTCGGGACTAGCGGGATTGAGACCCAGTACTTC.